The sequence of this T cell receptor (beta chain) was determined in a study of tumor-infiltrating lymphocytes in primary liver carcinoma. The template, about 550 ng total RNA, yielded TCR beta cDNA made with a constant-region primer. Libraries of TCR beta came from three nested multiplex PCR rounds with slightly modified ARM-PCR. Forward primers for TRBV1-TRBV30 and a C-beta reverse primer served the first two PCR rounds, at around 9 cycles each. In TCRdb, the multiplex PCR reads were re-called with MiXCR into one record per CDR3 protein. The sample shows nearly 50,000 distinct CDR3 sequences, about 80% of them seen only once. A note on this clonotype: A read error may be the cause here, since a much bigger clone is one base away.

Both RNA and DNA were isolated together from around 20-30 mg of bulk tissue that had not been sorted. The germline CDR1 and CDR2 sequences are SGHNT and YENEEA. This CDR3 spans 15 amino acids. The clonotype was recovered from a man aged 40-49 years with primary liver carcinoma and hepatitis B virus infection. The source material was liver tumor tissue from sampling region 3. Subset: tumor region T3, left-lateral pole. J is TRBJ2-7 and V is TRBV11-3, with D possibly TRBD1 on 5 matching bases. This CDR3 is CASSPGMTAPYDQYF. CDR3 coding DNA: TGTGCCAGCAGCCCAGGGATGACAGCCCCCTACGATCAGTACTTC.